Following are 28 T cell receptor beta chains from one sample sequenced in a study of blood T cell repertoires in COVID-19. Clones were sequenced by immunoSEQ multiplex PCR, and TCRdb holds only the in-frame ones, with some missing. The sample consists of approximately 26,000 clones, about 88% of them appearing once. Specimen: peripheral blood. The receptors were gathered from a man between 65 and 85 years old with active COVID-19.

CDR3 DNA: TGCAGCGTTGACGGGGGCTATGGCTACACCTTC. Its translation is CSVDGGYGYTF. The chain carries TRBV29-1 and TRBJ1-2, with a weak D call TRBD1 (5 bases). The CDR3 is 11 residues long. Germline-derived CDR1 and CDR2 are SQVTM and ANQGSEA. V was trimmed by 3 bases and J by 4 bases, leaving 6 bases between them.

The genes are TRBV6-5 and TRBJ1-6; no firm D call. The germline V gene encodes CDR1 MNHEY and CDR2 SVGAGI. Trimming removed 7 bases from V and 5 bases from J, with 6 bases in between. This CDR3 is built from 12 residues. Here the CDR3 DNA reads TGTGCCAGCACGGTGAATAATTCACCCCTCCACTTT. Its translation is CASTVNNSPLHF.

The chain recombines TRBV7-2 with TRBJ2-3, with 11 bases that match TRBD2. V gave up 4 bases and J gave up 0 bases; unmatched junction bases: 6. CDR1 is SGHTA, CDR2 FQGNSA, per germline. The CDR3 is made up of 17 amino acids. The CDR3 nucleotides are TGTGCCAGCAGCTCACCGGGACTAGCGGCTAGCACAGATACGCAGTATTTT. Translation: CASSSPGLAASTDTQYF. Drawing the rest from reference TRBV7-2 and TRBJ2-3, the complete variable domain is GAGVSQSPSNKVTEKGKDVELRCDPISGHTALYWYRQSLGQGLEFLIYFQGNSAPDKSGLPSDRFSAERTGGSVSTLTIQRTQQEDSAVYLCASSSPGLAASTDTQYFGPGTRLTVL.

V and J are TRBV6-5 and TRBJ2-7; D unresolved. The CDR3 covers 14 residues. Germline CDR1 and CDR2: MNHEY and SVGAGI. V was cut by 2 bases and J by 3 bases, with 11 bases left in between. The CDR3 region is CASSYGQLHYEQYF. The CDR3 nucleotides are TGTGCCAGCAGTTACGGGCAGCTCCACTACGAGCAGTACTTC.

The chain links TRBV5-4 to TRBJ1-2, with D tentatively TRBD1 (5 bases). CDR1 and CDR2 (germline): SGHNT, YYREEE (reference sequence). Trimming stripped 6 bases from V and 4 bases from J, with 13 bases between. CDR3 length: 13 amino acids. CDR3 DNA: TGTGCCAGCAAAGGAGCAGGGCTCTATGGCTACACCTTC. This sequence encodes CASKGAGLYGYTF. The full variable domain, in which reference TRBV5-4 and TRBJ1-2 provide the parts outside the CDR3, is ETGVTQSPTHLIKTRGQQVTLRCSSQSGHNTVSWYQQALGQGPQFIFQYYREEENGRGNFPPRFSGLQFPNYSSELNVNALELDDSALYLCASKGAGLYGYTFGSGTRLTVV.

V and J are TRBV28 and TRBJ1-2; tentatively, D is TRBD1 (5 bases). Germline CDR1 MDHEN, CDR2 SYDVKM. The CDR3 length is 14 residues. Trimming took off 6 bases at V and 7 bases at J, with 18 bases between the two ends. For the CDR3, the DNA is TGTGCCAGCAGAGCGACCAGCCTGGGGGGTGGCTACACCTTC. Translating gives CASRATSLGGGYTF.

CDR3 sequence: CASRTGSTNEKLFF. In DNA, the CDR3 is TGTGCCAGCAGGACAGGCTCAACTAATGAAAAACTGTTTTTT. This sequence joins TRBV6-5 and TRBJ1-4, with D possibly being TRBD1 (6 bases). CDR1 MNHEY and CDR2 SVGAGI come from the germline V gene. CDR3 length: 14 residues. V lost 6 bases and J 0 bases, leaving 8 bases between the germline ends.

CDR3 sequence (DNA): TGTGCCAGCAGCTCAAGGGGCTCTGGAAACACCATATATTTT. Its translation is CASSSRGSGNTIYF. The rearrangement uses TRBV5-4 and TRBJ1-3; a weak D match, TRBD1 (5 bases). V lost 3 bases, J lost 0 bases, and 7 bases lay in between. CDR1 and CDR2 from the germline V gene are SGHNT and YYREEE (reference sequence). The CDR3 sequence is 14 residues long. The whole variable domain, remainder taken from reference TRBV5-4 and TRBJ1-3, is ETGVTQSPTHLIKTRGQQVTLRCSSQSGHNTVSWYQQALGQGPQFIFQYYREEENGRGNFPPRFSGLQFPNYSSELNVNALELDDSALYLCASSSRGSGNTIYFGEGSWLTVV.

The genes are TRBV5-1 and TRBJ2-2; D may be TRBD1 (6 bases). With 4 bases removed from V and 0 bases from J, the gap between germline ends came to 10 bases. The CDR3 is 15 amino acids. Germline CDR1 and CDR2: SGHRS and YFSETQ. The CDR3 is CASSGQPPNTGELFF. The CDR3 region has the DNA TGCGCCAGCAGCGGACAGCCTCCGAACACCGGGGAGCTGTTTTTT.

The chain is built from TRBV19 and TRBJ2-3; 9 bases match TRBD2. Trimming cost V 4 bases and J 4 bases; bases outside gene matches: 15. CDR1 is LNHDA, CDR2 SQIVND, per germline (reference sequence). The CDR3 has 18 residues. CDR3 DNA sequence: TGTGCCAGTAGTACCCTCTTTACCCTAGCGGGGAGCTCAGATACGCAGTATTTT. This translates into CASSTLFTLAGSSDTQYF. The full variable domain, rest sourced from reference TRBV19 and TRBJ2-3, is DGGITQSPKYLFRKEGQNVTLSCEQNLNHDAMYWYRQDPGQGLRLIYYSQIVNDFQKGDIAEGYSVSREKKESFPLTVTSAQKNPTAFYLCASSTLFTLAGSSDTQYFGPGTRLTVL.

This clone appeared once. J is TRBJ1-3 and V is TRBV7-2; the match to TRBD1 covers 9 bases. Germline V gene lookup returns CDR1 SGHTA and CDR2 FQGNSA. V shed 1 base, J shed 7 bases, and the junction held 5 bases outside the gene matches. CDR3 length equals 15 residues. The CDR3 DNA sequence: TGTGCCAGCAGCTTAGTGGGACAGGGTACGAACACCATATATTTT. It specifies CASSLVGQGTNTIYF.

The chain recombines TRBV18 with TRBJ1-2, with D hard to call. Trimming removed 3 bases from V and 0 bases from J, with 11 bases in between. The CDR3 is 15 amino acids. Per germline, CDR1 KGHSH and CDR2 LQKENI. The CDR3: CASSPVSGSNYGYTF. DNA for the CDR3: TGTGCCAGCTCACCCGTCAGTGGCTCTAACTATGGCTACACCTTC.

V and J are TRBV20-1 and TRBJ2-1; 10 bases match TRBD2. Trimming removed 3 bases from V and 6 bases from J; junction bases left unmatched: 2. The V gene's germline CDR1 is DFQATT and CDR2 SNEGSKA (reference sequence). This CDR3 has 13 amino acids. CDR3 amino acids: CSASKRGGNEQFF. In DNA form, the CDR3 reads TGCAGTGCTAGTAAGCGGGGGGGCAATGAGCAGTTCTTC.

The chain has TRBV24-1 and TRBJ2-2; the match to TRBD1 covers 8 bases. Trimming took 4 bases from V and 4 from J; bases not matched to a gene: 10. Germline CDR1 reads KGHDR; CDR2 reads SFDVKD. The CDR3 sequence is 17 residues long. CDR3 region: CATSDPTGTGFTGELFF. DNA of the CDR3: TGTGCCACCAGTGACCCTACCGGGACAGGTTTCACCGGGGAGCTGTTTTTT.

The CDR3 DNA follows: TGTGCCGTCATCGGGTCCGTGGGTACGGGCTACACCTTC. It specifies CAVIGSVGTGYTF. The rearrangement links TRBV6-5 to TRBJ1-2, with D hard to call. There are 13 residues in the CDR3. Deletions cut 11 bases from V and 8 bases from J, with 21 bases between. Germline V gene lookup returns CDR1 MNHEY and CDR2 SVGAGI.

This clone was detected only once. The V gene is TRBV4-2, the J gene TRBJ1-3; D gene unclear. Germline CDR1 is LGHNA and CDR2 is YNFKEQ. Trimming left V 1 base short and J 4 bases short, with 8 bases between. The length of the CDR3 is 14 residues. The CDR3 bases are TGTGCCAGCAGCCAAGGTGACTCGGGAAACACCATATATTTT. Translated, it gives CASSQGDSGNTIYF.

The J gene is TRBJ2-3, the V gene TRBV7-9; 9 nucleotides align to TRBD2. From germline, CDR1 is SEHNR and CDR2 FQNEAQ (reference sequence). Germline trimming cut 5 bases from V and 3 bases from J; bases unmatched to any gene: 9. The CDR3 covers 16 residues. Here the CDR3 DNA reads TGTGCCAGCAGCCGCGGGGGGGCCTTAGCGACAGATACGCAGTATTTT. This gives the protein CASSRGGALATDTQYF.

The chain has TRBV6-2 or TRBV6-3 and TRBJ1-1; 10 positions match TRBD1. The length of the CDR3 is 16 residues. Trimming removed 0 bases from V and 0 bases from J; junction bases left unmatched: 1. CDR1 is MNHEY and CDR2 is SVGEGT in the germline V gene. CDR3 sequence: CASSYSTGGLNTEAFF. CDR3 sequence (DNA): TGTGCCAGCAGTTACTCGACAGGGGGCCTGAACACTGAAGCTTTCTTT.

The chain combines TRBV11-2 with TRBJ2-7, with 8 bases fitting TRBD1. Germline CDR1 reads SGHAT; CDR2 reads FQNNGV. V lost 0 bases and J lost 4; bases outside the gene matches: 8. This CDR3 has 16 residues. The CDR3 protein is CASSLDFPTGVYEQYF. Here the CDR3 DNA reads TGTGCCAGCAGCTTAGATTTCCCGACAGGGGTTTACGAGCAGTACTTC.

The chain has TRBV6-6 and TRBJ2-1; 8 nucleotides align to TRBD2. The CDR3 is 14 amino acids. The V gene's germline CDR1 is MNHNY and CDR2 SVGAGI (reference sequence). V lost 6 bases and J lost 4; bases outside the gene matches: 5. The CDR3 is CASRGAGDYNEQFF. Written as DNA, the CDR3 is TGTGCCAGCAGGGGAGCGGGGGATTACAATGAGCAGTTCTTC.

V gene TRBV10-2 combines with J gene TRBJ1-1; tentative D call: TRBD1 (5 bases). Germline V lookup: CDR1 WSHSY, CDR2 SAAADI. CDR3 size: 12 residues. V lost 7 bases and J lost 4, with 10 bases in between. CDR3 in amino acids: CASTMGRTEAFF. Written as DNA, the CDR3 is TGCGCCAGCACTATGGGGCGCACTGAAGCTTTCTTT.

This sequence joins TRBV5-6 and TRBJ2-5, with TRBD2 matching 16 bases. The J segment lost 5 bases and the V segment lost 4 bases, leaving 11 bases of the junction unmatched. Germline values: CDR1 SGHDT, CDR2 YYEEEE. This CDR3 has 18 amino acids. CDR3 in amino acids: CASSQEVGLAGGLETQYF. The CDR3 bases are TGTGCCAGCAGCCAAGAGGTGGGACTAGCGGGGGGGCTTGAGACCCAGTACTTC.

V usage is TRBV18 and J usage is TRBJ2-3, with a weak D call TRBD2 (6 bases). The CDR3 covers 14 residues. V lost 3 bases and J 5 bases, leaving 12 bases between the germline ends. In germline, CDR1 is KGHSH, CDR2 LQKENI. CDR3 protein: CASSPPEGEDTQYF. CDR3 nucleotide sequence: TGTGCCAGCTCACCCCCGGAGGGAGAAGATACGCAGTATTTT.

This clone showed up just a few times. The CDR3 loop is CASSLGSTNTGELFF. The CDR3 DNA reads as TGTGCCAGCAGCTTAGGCAGTACGAACACCGGGGAGCTGTTTTTT. The chain carries TRBV7-6 and TRBJ2-2, with unresolved D. Trimming shortened V by 1 base and J by 0 bases, and 6 bases separated the two germline ends. The germline gives CDR1 SGHVS, CDR2 FNYEAQ. There are 15 residues in the CDR3.

This clone appeared a few times. The chain combines TRBV4-2 with TRBJ1-5; 9 nucleotides match TRBD1. Germline V gene sequence: CDR1 LGHNA, CDR2 YNFKEQ. V gave up 0 bases and J gave up 5 bases; unmatched junction bases: 2. The CDR3 runs to 15 residues. In DNA, the CDR3 is TGTGCCAGCAGCCAAGACGGGACAGGGTATCAGCCCCAGCATTTT. Its translation: CASSQDGTGYQPQHF.

The chain uses TRBV13 and TRBJ2-5, with 8 positions matching TRBD2. Germline values: CDR1 PRHDT, CDR2 FYEKMQ (reference sequence). This CDR3 region has 16 residues. The V gene end was trimmed by 5 bases and the J gene end by 0 bases; junction bases not matched to a gene: 8. The DNA for the CDR3 is TGTGCCAGCAGCCGGCGGCGGGGGGCGTACCAAGAGACCCAGTACTTC. Protein sequence: CASSRRRGAYQETQYF.

This sequence joins TRBV5-1 and TRBJ1-4, with 11 bases identical to TRBD1. CDR3 size: 17 residues. The V and J ends lost 3 bases and 7 bases, in that order; junction bases with no gene match: 11. Germline V gene sequence: CDR1 SGHRS, CDR2 YFSETQ. DNA for the CDR3: TGCGCCAGCAGCTCCGCCATCGGACAGGGGGCGGGTGAAAAACTGTTTTTT. Encoded protein: CASSSAIGQGAGEKLFF.

In its sample, this clone was seen a few times. The chain couples TRBV4-3 to TRBJ1-4, with a weak D call TRBD1 (5 bases). The CDR3 spans 14 residues. Per the germline V gene, CDR1 is LGHNA and CDR2 is YSLEER. The V and J ends lost 0 bases and 8 bases respectively, with 10 bases between them. The CDR3 region has the DNA TGCGCCAGCAGCCAAGAAGGGGCAGGGGAAAAACTGTTTTTT. Protein sequence: CASSQEGAGEKLFF.